This record covers a single T cell receptor (beta chain). The antigen remains unidentified. The CDR3 is 13 amino acids. The junction had 4 bases not matched to a gene; V was cut back by 6 bases and J by 7 bases. The germline V gene encodes CDR1 LNHDA and CDR2 SQIVND (reference sequence). The sample originates from a study of PD-1 blockade in classical Hodgkin lymphoma. General study findings and limits: Unlike CD8+ TCR diversity, which did not rise significantly by C4D1, CD4+ TCR diversity did.

As to time point: cycle 4 day 1 (C4D1), after 6 weeks of nivolumab. Autologous stem cell transplantation was followed by relapse in every patient, and brentuximab vedotin exposure varied. CD8+ T cells were isolated from thawed PBMCs by magnetic negative selection. Method: immunoSEQ multiplex PCR; TCRdb's copy keeps in-frame clones and lacks some. The data contain a few thousand clones, 70% of them seen just once; the ten biggest clones take up around 30%. The specimen was CD8+ T cells from blood, collected before the fourth cycle of nivolumab. The chain recombines TRBV19 with TRBJ2-4, with 9 bases lining up with TRBD2. This TCR was recovered from a human donor with classical Hodgkin lymphoma. CDR3 amino acids: CASRPGLANIQYF. The CDR3 nucleotides are TGTGCCAGTAGACCCGGACTAGCGAACATTCAGTACTTC.